The entry below gives a single TCR beta chain sequence along with its context. CDR1 SGHDT and CDR2 YYEEEE come from the germline V gene. Trimming at V came to 4 bases and at J to 6 bases, leaving 6 bases not matched to a gene. The CDR3 spans 13 residues. The data originate from a study of blood T cell repertoires in COVID-19. Study overall: Specimens from acute and convalescent COVID-19 originated in the United States, Italy and Spain. Sources were T cells, B-cell-depleted T cells, or PBMCs; the material itself was cDNA or gDNA.

Original handling: It was from reference gene primer amplification that nucleated cell counts were estimated. Sequencing used immunoSEQ multiplex PCR; TCRdb keeps in-frame clones, though not all of them. That table supplies the V and J calls and clone size; D and trimming were determined from the DNA. Of about 120,000 clones listed, roughly four fifths are singletons. The source of this sequence is a woman between 55 and 75 years old with acute or convalescent COVID-19. The sequencing input was peripheral blood. The chain has TRBV5-6 and TRBJ2-7; 8 positions agree with TRBD1. In nucleotides, the CDR3 is TGTGCCAGCAGCCCGGACAGGGCTGGCGAGCAGTACTTC. Protein product: CASSPDRAGEQYF.